This TCR beta chain was retrieved from a study of blood T cell repertoires in COVID-19. Whole-study context: Acute and convalescent COVID-19 specimens originated in the United States, Italy and Spain. From T cells, B-cell-depleted T cells, or PBMCs came the material, which was cDNA or gDNA.

Original handling: Amplified reference gene primers provided the basis for estimating nucleated cell counts. This table comes from immunoSEQ multiplex PCR, and its TCRdb copy is limited to in-frame clones, with some not included. V and J calls and clone size follow that table, whereas D and trimming were derived from the DNA. The sample carries fewer than 300,000 clones, around 82% recorded once. During active infection, Seattle patients enrolled and were then monitored through disease. The germline V gene has CDR1 MNHEY and CDR2 SVGEGT. The CDR3 runs to 12 residues. Trimming took 6 bases from V and 8 from J, leaving 13 bases between them.

The J gene is TRBJ1-1, the V gene TRBV6-2 or TRBV6-3; tentative D call: TRBD1 (6 bases). Sample: peripheral blood. This receptor was identified in a person between 70 and 80 years old with COVID-19, enrolled during active disease. CDR3 amino acids: CASSPNRDEAFF. DNA of the CDR3: TGTGCCAGCAGCCCCAACAGGGACGAAGCTTTCTTT.